This entry lists 11 T cell receptor beta chains sequenced from one sample in a study of blood T cells in healthy people across ages. The second PCR ran about 6 to 11 cycles with a sample-barcoded 5' primer and J-beta primers. TCRdb used MiXCR to reprocess the 5' RACE reads, holding one entry per CDR3 protein. The sample has 1.5 million to 2 million distinct CDR3 sequences; 40% to 55% are singletons. The material sequenced was blood. Receptors were obtained from a woman between 40 and 55 years old in good health.

The sample holds a few counts of this clonotype. The V and J genes are TRBV4-2 and TRBJ1-2, with TRBD1 as a possible D gene (5 bases). CDR1 is LGHNA, CDR2 YNFKEQ, per germline. This CDR3 region has 14 residues. Trimming cost V 0 bases and J 4 bases, with 9 bases left between them. CDR3 region: CASSQEGGTYGYTF. DNA of the CDR3: TGTGCCAGCAGCCAAGAGGGGGGGACCTATGGCTACACCTTC.

This clonotype was found once. This rearrangement joins TRBV28 to TRBJ1-6; 9 positions match TRBD1. The CDR3 contains 16 residues. Germline lookup yields CDR1 MDHEN and CDR2 SYDVKM. The J segment lost 7 bases and the V segment lost 6 bases, leaving 10 bases of the junction unmatched. CDR3 coding DNA: TGTGCCAGCAGCCTAACAGGGGGCGCGAAGAATTCACCCCTCCACTTT. Translating it yields CASSLTGGAKNSPLHF. The full variable domain, completed using reference TRBV28 and TRBJ1-6, is DVKVTQSSRYLVKRTGEKVFLECVQDMDHENMFWYRQDPGLGLRLIYFSYDVKMKEKGDIPEGYSVSREKKERFSLILESASTNQTSMYLCASSLTGGAKNSPLHFGNGTRLTVT.

This sequence joins TRBV28 and TRBJ2-7; the D is unclear. V was clipped by 8 bases and J by 5 bases, with 10 bases between them. The CDR3 extends over 11 amino acids. Germline assignment: CDR1 MDHEN and CDR2 SYDVKM. CDR3 region: CASARVHEQYF. The CDR3 DNA sequence: TGTGCCAGCGCTCGGGTCCACGAGCAGTACTTC.

V usage is TRBV5-6 and J usage is TRBJ1-2; possibly TRBD1 for D (5 bases). Germline V lookup: CDR1 SGHDT, CDR2 YYEEEE. The CDR3 runs 16 residues. The ends were cut back, 8 bases at V and 1 base at J, with 21 bases in the middle. This CDR3 is CASTSEGRTINYGYTF. In DNA form, the CDR3 reads TGTGCCAGTACGTCCGAGGGACGTACCATTAACTATGGCTACACCTTC.

The chain joins TRBV28 to TRBJ2-3; D possibly matches TRBD1 or TRBD2 (6 bases each). The CDR3 loop spans 14 amino acids. Germline V CDR1 and CDR2: MDHEN, SYDVKM. The ends were cut back, 7 bases at V and 2 bases at J, with 13 bases in the middle. The CDR3 DNA follows: TGTGCCAGCAATCGGGGGACACACACAGATACGCAGTATTTT. Translating gives CASNRGTHTDTQYF.

The chain combines TRBV12-1 with TRBJ2-6; the table gives TRBD1 as D, unverified against the DNA. TRBV12-1 is classified as a pseudogene. CDR3 size: 21 residues. CDR3: CASSSPGGKAGSCSGANVLTF. In DNA form, the CDR3 reads TGTGCCAGCAGCTCCCCAGGGGGTAAGGCTGGTTCCTGCTCTGGGGCCAACGTCCTGACTTTC.

CDR3 loop: CASRSGLAGEQYF. CDR3 nucleotides: TGTGCCAGCAGATCCGGACTAGCGGGTGAGCAGTACTTC. The rearrangement links TRBV7-2 to TRBJ2-7, with 11 positions matching TRBD2. Germline V gene lookup returns CDR1 SGHTA and CDR2 FQGNSA. The CDR3 length is 13 residues. J was trimmed by 7 bases and V by 6 bases; bases with no gene match: 5. Full variable domain (remainder filled in from reference TRBV7-2 and TRBJ2-7): GAGVSQSPSNKVTEKGKDVELRCDPISGHTALYWYRQSLGQGLEFLIYFQGNSAPDKSGLPSDRFSAERTGGSVSTLTIQRTQQEDSAVYLCASRSGLAGEQYFGPGTRLTVT.

The J gene is TRBJ2-7, the V gene TRBV7-2; TRBD1 might be the D (6 bases). There are 15 residues in the CDR3. V lost 4 bases to trimming and J lost 2 bases, with 15 bases between them. Germline V gene lookup returns CDR1 SGHTA and CDR2 FQGNSA. DNA for the CDR3: TGTGCCAGCAGCTCGCGACAGGAGTCCACCTACGAGCAGTACTTC. This translates into CASSSRQESTYEQYF.

Only a few counts were recorded for this clonotype. The rearrangement links TRBV27 to TRBJ2-2; a weak D match, TRBD1 (6 bases). Trimming stripped 2 bases from V and 1 base from J, with 8 bases between. In germline, CDR1 is MNHEY, CDR2 SMNVEV (reference sequence). The CDR3 runs 15 residues. This CDR3 reads CASSLTGLNTGELFF. The CDR3 DNA sequence: TGTGCCAGCAGTTTAACAGGGTTGAACACCGGGGAGCTGTTTTTT.

The V and J genes are TRBV5-4 and TRBJ2-1; 10 bases align to TRBD1. CDR1 is SGHNT, CDR2 YYREEE, per germline (reference sequence). The V and J ends lost 0 bases and 5 bases, in that order; junction bases with no gene match: 8. CDR3 length equals 17 residues. CDR3 coding DNA: TGTGCCAGCAGCTTGGAACCGACAGGGGGCTGGAACAATGAGCAGTTCTTC. Its translation is CASSLEPTGGWNNEQFF. The complete variable domain, with remaining parts taken from reference TRBV5-4 and TRBJ2-1, reads ETGVTQSPTHLIKTRGQQVTLRCSSQSGHNTVSWYQQALGQGPQFIFQYYREEENGRGNFPPRFSGLQFPNYSSELNVNALELDDSALYLCASSLEPTGGWNNEQFFGPGTRLTVL.

The table lists this clonotype with a few counts. V is TRBV15 and J is TRBJ2-3, with D unresolved. Germline V CDR1 and CDR2: LNHNV, YYDKDF (reference sequence). Between the trimmed V and J ends, which lost 3 bases and 2 bases, there was a span of 12 bases. The CDR3 has 15 residues. The CDR3 DNA follows: TGTGCCACCAGCAGCAGGTCAACTTACACAGATACGCAGTATTTT. Translating it yields CATSSRSTYTDTQYF.